The 18 T cell receptor beta chains given below trace back to one sample, sequenced in a study of T cells in Graves' hyperthyroidism and ophthalmopathy (dated by TCRdb to the late 2010s). The method behind the library was multiplex PCR. The listed sequencing device is Illumina HiSeq 2000. The TCR beta CDR3 regions were amplified from the RNA transcripts. A first-round RT-PCR of the TCR CDR3 used the HTBI primer set with the Qiagen OneStep RT-PCR kit. TCRdb redid the processing of the public reads, applying fastp at Q25 and MiXCR, and retained in-frame beta chains. Duplicate CDR3 protein sequences are folded into a single record with the most common DNA and genes. The sample profile shows roughly 400,000 distinct CDR3 sequences; around an eighth of them were found once. The ten largest account for 25% to 30% of the sample. Sequenced material: blood. The source is a man aged 50 to 60 with Graves' ophthalmopathy.

The sample holds one count of this clonotype. The chain links TRBV29-1 to TRBJ2-3; 8 nucleotides match TRBD2. The V gene's germline CDR1 is SQVTM and CDR2 ANQGSEA. CDR3 length: 15 amino acids. The trim removed 4 bases at V and 6 bases at J, leaving 12 bases unmatched. The CDR3 sequence is CSVVTLGAGEDTQYF. CDR3 bases: TGCAGCGTTGTAACCCTTGGAGCGGGAGAGGATACGCAGTATTTT.

This clonotype was recorded many times. The rearrangement joins TRBV6-1 to TRBJ1-1, with 7 bases fitting TRBD1. V trimming: 8 bases; J trimming: 7 bases; junction bases outside the gene matches: 13. The germline V gene has CDR1 MNHNS and CDR2 SASEGT. The CDR3 extends over 14 amino acids. DNA of the CDR3: TGTGCCAGCGTCGAAACAGGGGCCAGGGGTGAAGCTTTCTTT. Protein product: CASVETGARGEAFF.

This clonotype was picked up many times. This rearrangement joins TRBV3-1 to TRBJ2-1; maybe TRBD2 (6 bases). V was clipped by 4 bases and J by 10 bases, with 23 bases between them. Germline values: CDR1 LGHDT, CDR2 YNNKEL (reference sequence). The CDR3 is 16 amino acids. CDR3 amino acids: CASSLMTGSGVGEQFF. DNA for the CDR3: TGTGCCAGCAGCCTAATGACTGGTAGCGGTGTGGGGGAGCAGTTCTTC.

The rearrangement joins TRBV12-3 or TRBV12-4 to TRBJ1-2; D remains ambiguous. The CDR3 covers 17 residues. The V gene lost 1 base and the J gene lost 2 bases, with 17 bases spanning the gap. The CDR3 sequence is CASSLDRTEHSNYGYTF. As DNA, the CDR3 is TGTGCCAGCAGTTTAGATAGGACTGAACATTCAAACTATGGCTACACCTTC.

The chain combines TRBV3-1 with TRBJ1-3; no reliable D call. V was shortened by 3 bases and J by 0 bases, with 9 bases between the two germline ends. The germline V gene has CDR1 LGHDT and CDR2 YNNKEL (reference sequence). The CDR3 is 15 residues long. CDR3 DNA: TGTGCCAGCAGCCAGCGGCAGCCCTCTGGAAACACCATATATTTT. It specifies CASSQRQPSGNTIYF.

The V and J genes are TRBV5-1 and TRBJ2-2; D is ambiguous. Germline values: CDR1 SGHRS, CDR2 YFSETQ. V dropped 3 bases and J dropped 0 bases, with 6 bases sitting between them. The CDR3 spans 14 residues. The CDR3 DNA follows: TGCGCCAGCAGCTCAAGAACGAACACCGGGGAGCTGTTTTTT. Its translation: CASSSRTNTGELFF.

This clonotype has ten or more counts. V is TRBV18 and J is TRBJ1-1; D is uncertain. The CDR3 totals 17 residues. Per the germline V gene, CDR1 is KGHSH and CDR2 is LQKENI. V lost 4 bases and J lost 0, with 18 bases in between. DNA for the CDR3: TGTGCCAGCTCACAAATACCCCCAAACGGGGTGAACACTGAAGCTTTCTTT. This encodes CASSQIPPNGVNTEAFF. The variable domain in full, with the rest retrieved from reference TRBV18 and TRBJ1-1, is NAGVMQNPRHLVRRRGQEARLRCSPMKGHSHVYWYRQLPEEGLKFMVYLQKENIIDESGMPKERFSAEFPKEGPSILRIQQVVRGDSAAYFCASSQIPPNGVNTEAFFGQGTRLTVV.

The table lists this clonotype with many counts. The CDR3 loop is CASSPTGNSGNTIYF. As DNA, the CDR3 is TGTGCCAGCAGCCCGACAGGCAACTCTGGAAACACCATATATTTT. The chain joins TRBV3-1 to TRBJ1-3; D might be TRBD1 (6 bases). CDR3 length: 15 amino acids. V shed 4 bases and J shed 0 bases, with 10 bases lying between them. CDR1 is LGHDT, CDR2 YNNKEL, per germline (reference sequence). Drawing the rest from reference TRBV3-1 and TRBJ1-3, the complete variable domain is DTAVSQTPKYLVTQMGNDKSIKCEQNLGHDTMYWYKQDSKKFLKIMFSYNNKELIINETVPNRFSPKSPDKAHLNLHINSLELGDSAVYFCASSPTGNSGNTIYFGEGSWLTVV.

CDR3 sequence (DNA): TGTGCCAGCAGTTACTCGCCCCTACTCACCGGGGAGCTGTTTTTT. The encoded protein is CASSYSPLLTGELFF. This chain links TRBV3-1 with TRBJ2-2; no clear D. CDR1 is LGHDT, CDR2 YNNKEL, per germline (reference sequence). V dropped 6 bases and J dropped 4 bases, with 15 bases sitting between them. The CDR3 has 15 residues.

This clonotype was detected ten times or more. The chain carries TRBV3-1 and TRBJ2-7, with TRBD2 identical over 7 bases. The germline CDR1 and CDR2 sequences are LGHDT and YNNKEL (reference sequence). The J segment lost 3 bases and the V segment lost 2 bases, leaving 1 base of the junction unmatched. The CDR3 runs 13 residues. CDR3 nucleotides: TGTGCCAGCAGCCAATCGGGGGGCTACGAGCAGTACTTC. It translates to CASSQSGGYEQYF.

This clonotype has ten or more counts. This chain connects TRBV29-1 to TRBJ1-1; D not certain. CDR1 is SQVTM, CDR2 ANQGSEA, per germline. The CDR3 consists of 13 residues. Trimming removed 3 bases from V and 3 bases from J, with 11 bases in between. The CDR3 sequence is CSVDLMRDTEAFF. CDR3 coding DNA: TGCAGCGTTGATCTGATGCGGGACACTGAAGCTTTCTTT.

This clonotype was detected many times. This chain uses TRBV5-1 with TRBJ2-7, with D tentatively TRBD1 (5 bases). Trimming stripped 4 bases from V and 0 bases from J, with 11 bases between. This CDR3 is built from 14 residues. Germline V gene sequence: CDR1 SGHRS, CDR2 YFSETQ. The CDR3 nucleotides read TGCGCCAGCAGCATAAGACAGAACTCCTACGAGCAGTACTTC. Protein: CASSIRQNSYEQYF.

This clonotype was picked up many times. The rearrangement joins TRBV15 to TRBJ1-1; the D gene is possibly TRBD1 (5 bases). CDR3 size: 13 residues. V dropped 5 bases and J dropped 5 bases, with 12 bases sitting between them. Germline assignment: CDR1 LNHNV and CDR2 YYDKDF (reference sequence). The CDR3 region has the DNA TGTGCCACCAGCTGGGAGGAGGGGACTGAAGCTTTCTTT. Translated: CATSWEEGTEAFF.

In its sample, this clonotype was seen a few times. The chain combines TRBV19 with TRBJ2-5; a weak D match, TRBD1 (5 bases). This CDR3 contains 15 residues. Trimming cost V 3 bases and J 5 bases, with 16 bases left between them. The germline CDR1 and CDR2 sequences are LNHDA and SQIVND (reference sequence). CDR3 sequence: CASSINPGNWETQYF. CDR3 sequence (DNA): TGTGCCAGTAGTATCAACCCAGGGAATTGGGAGACCCAGTACTTC.

The chain is built from TRBV27 and TRBJ1-1; a possible D gene is TRBD1 (6 bases). This CDR3 region has 14 residues. The germline V and J ends were trimmed by 4 bases and 0 bases, with 9 bases remaining between them. Per the germline V gene, CDR1 is MNHEY and CDR2 is SMNVEV (reference sequence). In DNA form, the CDR3 reads TGTGCCAGCAGTTGGGGGCACCTGAACACTGAAGCTTTCTTT. Protein sequence: CASSWGHLNTEAFF.

A few counts support this clonotype. The genes are TRBV6-1 and TRBJ1-2, with TRBD1 as a possible D gene (6 bases). Trimming pared 8 bases from V and 6 bases from J, leaving 10 bases between. The CDR3 length is 11 residues. Germline CDR1 and CDR2: MNHNS and SASEGT. CDR3 nucleotide sequence: TGTGCCAGCGCAGGGGCCGATGGCTACACCTTC. Protein sequence: CASAGADGYTF.

This clonotype was observed many times. The chain is built from TRBV20-1 and TRBJ2-3, with 10 bases matching TRBD2. Losses at the gene ends were 5 bases for V and 5 bases for J; bases not matched to a gene: 7. CDR1 DFQATT and CDR2 SNEGSKA come from the germline V gene (reference sequence). The CDR3 runs to 14 residues. The CDR3 reads CSAFLAGVGDTQYF. DNA for the CDR3: TGCAGTGCTTTCCTAGCGGGGGTGGGAGATACGCAGTATTTT.

This clonotype was detected ten times or more. V usage is TRBV3-1 and J usage is TRBJ1-1, with TRBD1 matching over 9 bases. The CDR3 has 14 residues. With V trimmed by 5 bases and J by 3 bases, 4 bases remained unmatched. Germline V lookup: CDR1 LGHDT, CDR2 YNNKEL (reference sequence). The CDR3 protein is CASSGTGTYTEAFF. The CDR3 DNA is TGTGCCAGCAGCGGGACAGGGACGTACACTGAAGCTTTCTTT.